The rows below give T cell receptor beta chains drawn from one sample of a study of radiotherapy plus CTLA-4 blockade in lung cancer. Profiling relied on immunoSEQ multiplex PCR, and the TCRdb table lists in-frame clones only, not all of them. The table includes roughly 130,000 clones, about 87% detected once. The material was peripheral blood, obtained from a patient treated with radiotherapy plus ipilimumab. The source of these receptors is a human donor with non-small cell lung cancer that progressed on radiotherapy plus ipilimumab. CDR3s include the opening cysteine and the closing phenylalanine or tryptophan. The D gene is left open where the match is weak. Only part of the rows carry a size: once, few, many, or a class if the clone is expanded.

TRBJ2-1 . TRBV11-3 . CASSLTPTNEQFF TGTGCCAGCAGCCTCACCCCCACAAATGAGCAGTTCTTC
TRBJ2-5 . TRBV13 . CASSLTFGTRAQETQYF TGTGCCAGCAGTTTAACGTTCGGGACCCGAGCCCAAGAGACCCAGTACTTC
TRBJ2-7 . TRBV21-1 few CASSISTSVDYEQYF TGTGCCAGCAGCATATCGACTAGCGTAGACTACGAGCAGTACTTC
TRBJ2-1 . TRBV6-5 . CASRADSWLFF TGTGCCAGCAGGGCCGACTCATGGCTGTTCTTC
TRBJ2-7 . TRBV10-3 . CAISLSGLSYEQYF TGTGCCATCAGTCTGAGCGGCCTCTCCTACGAGCAGTACTTC
TRBJ1-2 TRBD1 TRBV27 . CASSLTGSYGYTF TGTGCCAGCAGTTTGACAGGGTCCTATGGCTACACCTTC
TRBJ2-1 TRBD2 TRBV2 . CASSDRGVGEQFF TGTGCCAGCAGTGATCGGGGGGTGGGTGAGCAGTTCTTC
TRBJ2-2 TRBD2 TRBV15 . CATSRDRGASGRTGELFF TGTGCCACCAGCAGAGATCGAGGGGCTAGCGGGAGGACCGGGGAGCTGTTTTTT
TRBJ2-5 . TRBV6-6 few CASSYLTEKETQYF TGTGCCAGCAGTTACCTAACAGAAAAAGAGACCCAGTACTTC
TRBJ2-3 . TRBV7-5 . CARSLIGRESLVDTQYF TGTGCCAGAAGCTTAATCGGGCGGGAGAGTCTTGTAGATACGCAGTATTTT
TRBJ2-1 . TRBV5-4 . CASSLIAQRHEQFF TGTGCCAGCAGCTTAATAGCGCAGCGGCATGAGCAGTTCTTC
TRBJ2-7 . TRBV7-2 . CASSNSYEQYF TGTGCCAGCAGCAACTCCTACGAGCAGTACTTC
TRBJ1-1 . TRBV5-6 . CASSLRGLGEAFF TGTGCCAGCAGCTTGAGGGGTTTAGGGGAAGCTTTCTTT
TRBJ2-7 . TRBV6-1 . CASSIGRYEQYF TGTGCCAGCAGTATCGGGCGGTACGAGCAGTACTTC
TRBJ2-7 TRBD2 TRBV6-5 . CASSPGTSGSEQYF TGTGCCAGCAGTCCTGGGACTAGCGGGTCCGAGCAGTACTTC
TRBJ2-3 TRBD2 TRBV7-9 . CASSLSSGSTDTQYF TGTGCCAGCAGCCTCTCTAGCGGAAGCACAGATACGCAGTATTTT
TRBJ1-1 . TRBV5-1 . CASSKEVTPRGLGTEAFF TGCGCCAGCAGCAAGGAAGTAACCCCCCGGGGGTTGGGCACTGAAGCTTTCTTT
TRBJ2-1 . TRBV5-4 . CASSKGGDSSYNEQFF TGTGCCAGCAGCAAGGGGGGGGACAGCTCCTACAATGAGCAGTTCTTC
TRBJ2-7 TRBD2 TRBV2 . CASPGLAGTEQYF TGTGCCAGTCCGGGACTAGCGGGAACCGAGCAGTACTTC
TRBJ1-5 . TRBV15 few CATSGVEDNQPQHF TGTGCCACCAGCGGTGTTGAGGACAATCAGCCCCAGCATTTT
TRBJ2-7 . TRBV9 . CASSVGQLSYEQYF TGTGCCAGCAGCGTTGGCCAGCTCTCCTACGAGCAGTACTTC
TRBJ2-7 . TRBV28 . CASSPSGTYEQYF TGTGCCAGCAGTCCCTCAGGGACCTACGAGCAGTACTTC
TRBJ2-7 TRBD1 TRBV2 . CASSLQGASYEQYF TGTGCCAGCAGTCTTCAGGGGGCATCCTACGAGCAGTACTTC
TRBJ2-1 TRBD1 TRBV18 . CASSPKGQGISYNEQFF TGTGCCAGCTCACCAAAAGGACAGGGGATCTCCTACAATGAGCAGTTCTTC
TRBJ2-5 . TRBV25-1 . CASTSGHSVVKETQYF TGTGCCAGCACCTCGGGACATAGTGTAGTTAAAGAGACCCAGTACTTC
TRBJ1-4 TRBD1 TRBV5-6 . CASSSRGSGRGNEKLFF TGTGCCAGCAGCTCCAGGGGGAGCGGCCGAGGAAATGAAAAACTGTTTTTT
TRBJ2-1 TRBD2 TRBV7-8 . CASSLRGTSGIREQFF TGTGCCAGCAGCTTAAGGGGGACTAGCGGGATAAGGGAGCAGTTCTTC
TRBJ1-5 . TRBV10-2 . CASSEWQPNQPQHF TGCGCCAGCAGTGAGTGGCAGCCCAATCAGCCCCAGCATTTT
TRBJ2-5 . TRBV28 . CASSLEETQYF TGTGCCAGCAGCCTGGAAGAGACCCAGTACTTC
TRBJ1-1 TRBD1 TRBV2 few CASSVRTGGVNTEAFF TGTGCCAGCAGTGTTCGAACAGGGGGAGTGAACACTGAAGCTTTCTTT
TRBJ1-1 TRBD1 TRBV30 . CAWSPDRETEAFF TGTGCCTGGAGTCCGGACAGGGAGACTGAAGCTTTCTTT
TRBJ1-2 . TRBV5-1 . CASSLIRNYGYTF TGCGCCAGCAGCTTGATCAGGAACTATGGCTACACCTTC
TRBJ1-5 TRBD1 TRBV19 . CASSGWDSDRPQHF TGTGCCAGTAGTGGCTGGGACAGCGATCGGCCCCAGCATTTT
TRBJ2-7 TRBD1 TRBV5-4 few CASSLGGTGAYEQYF TGTGCCAGCAGCTTGGGTGGAACAGGGGCCTACGAGCAGTACTTC
TRBJ2-7 TRBD1 TRBV18 . CASSPGQANSYEQYF TGTGCCAGCTCACCTGGACAGGCAAACTCCTACGAGCAGTACTTC
TRBJ2-3 TRBD1 TRBV15 . CATSRGDRGTDTQYF TGTGCCACCAGCAGAGGGGACAGGGGCACAGATACGCAGTATTTT
TRBJ1-2 TRBD1 TRBV6-5 . CASSTDRGLGYTF TGTGCCAGCAGCACCGACAGGGGGCTAGGCTACACCTTC
TRBJ1-1 . TRBV7-9 . CASSRRGRTEAFF TGTGCCAGCAGCCGCCGGGGCCGGACTGAAGCTTTCTTT
TRBJ2-1 TRBD2 TRBV5-1 . CASSFGLAGENEQFF TGCGCCAGCAGCTTCGGACTAGCGGGAGAGAATGAGCAGTTCTTC
TRBJ2-5 . TRBV18 . CASSPGRETQYF TGTGCCAGCTCACCTGGGAGAGAGACCCAGTACTTC
TRBJ1-1 . TRBV28 . CASSLGGPGRAYAEAFF TGTGCCAGCAGTTTAGGGGGGCCAGGACGGGCATATGCTGAAGCTTTCTTT